One and the same sample provided the 14 T cell receptor beta chains below, sequenced in a study of T-cell reconstitution after alpha-beta-depleted transplantation in children. The TCRbeta library was prepared with unique molecular identifiers. Via MiXCR, TCRdb re-called the PCR reads, giving one row per CDR3 protein. The table has fewer than 700,000 distinct CDR3 sequences, about an eighth seen once; the top ten hold around 2.2%. Sample: PBMCs, mostly from graft donor cells, taken 360 days after TCRalphabeta/CD19-depleted stem cell transplant. The receptors derive from a male patient younger than 18 who had a stem cell transplant for acute myeloid leukemia, so the T cells may come from the graft donor.

In DNA, the CDR3 is TGTGCCAGCAGCATAGCGGGAGGGCCTCGCAATGAGCAGTTCTTC. Protein: CASSIAGGPRNEQFF. The rearrangement links TRBV28 to TRBJ2-1; the match to TRBD2 covers 11 bases. Germline V CDR1 and CDR2: MDHEN, SYDVKM. This CDR3 has 15 residues. The ends lost 6 bases at V and 6 bases at J; junction bases unmatched: 7.

This chain uses TRBV12-3 or TRBV12-4 with TRBJ2-5, with 9 bases that match TRBD2. The CDR3 loop spans 15 amino acids. The trim removed 3 bases at V and 5 bases at J, leaving 7 bases unmatched. The CDR3 spells CASSFFAGGGETQYF. CDR3 DNA sequence: TGTGCCAGCAGTTTCTTCGCGGGAGGGGGGGAGACCCAGTACTTC.

The sample holds a few counts of this clonotype. V and J are TRBV30 and TRBJ2-2, with 7 bases matching TRBD2. CDR3 length: 15 amino acids. Germline V gene lookup returns CDR1 GTSNPN and CDR2 SVGIG (reference sequence). V gave up 2 bases and J gave up 6 bases; unmatched junction bases: 9. CDR3 nucleotides: TGTGCCTGGAGTTACGGGATAGCGGGTCCCGGGGAGCTGTTTTTT. Translation gives CAWSYGIAGPGELFF.

This clonotype was seen only a few times. This rearrangement joins TRBV3-1 to TRBJ2-7; 11 bases match TRBD1. Trimming cost V 1 base and J 4 bases; bases outside gene matches: 6. This CDR3 comprises 16 residues. Germline V CDR1 and CDR2: LGHDT, YNNKEL (reference sequence). The CDR3 region is CASSQVWTGGQYEQYF. DNA of the CDR3: TGTGCCAGCAGCCAAGTCTGGACAGGGGGCCAATACGAGCAGTACTTC.

The chain carries TRBV29-1 and TRBJ2-5, with 7 bases identical to TRBD1. CDR1 and CDR2 (germline): SQVTM, ANQGSEA. V was pared by 4 bases and J by 5 bases, with 16 bases of the junction left unmatched. The length of the CDR3 is 16 residues. CDR3 DNA sequence: TGCAGCGTTGCGAACAGGGGAGAGGTGGGGATGGAGACCCAGTACTTC. It is translated as CSVANRGEVGMETQYF. Together with reference TRBV29-1 and TRBJ2-5, the CDR3 gives the full variable domain: SAVISQKPSRDICQRGTSLTIQCQVDSQVTMMFWYRQQPGQSLTLIATANQGSEATYESGFVIDKFPISRPNLTFSTLTVSNMSPEDSSIYLCSVANRGEVGMETQYFGPGTRLLVL.

CDR3 nucleotide sequence: TGTGCCAGCAGTGGTGGAGGGAACGGCGAGCAGTACTTC. Its translation: CASSGGGNGEQYF. The chain recombines TRBV21-1 with TRBJ2-7; the D call in the table, TRBD2, was not verified against the DNA. TRBV21-1 represents a pseudogene. The CDR3 is 13 residues long.

The chain employs TRBV12-3 or TRBV12-4 and TRBJ2-1, with D tentatively TRBD2 (6 bases). This CDR3 spans 16 amino acids. Trimming removed 7 bases from V and 5 bases from J, with 21 bases in between. This CDR3 is CASTTISGGRHNEQFF. The CDR3 DNA reads TGTGCCAGCACCACCATTAGCGGAGGGCGGCACAATGAGCAGTTCTTC.

In this sample, this clonotype turned up a few times. The chain couples TRBV28 to TRBJ1-5, with 9 bases that match TRBD1. The CDR3 contains 17 residues. Per the germline V gene, CDR1 is MDHEN and CDR2 is SYDVKM. Trimming cost V 2 bases and J 3 bases; bases outside gene matches: 8. The CDR3 DNA follows: TGTGCCAGCAGTTTACCCCAGGGACAGGGATCCAATCAGCCCCAGCATTTT. This encodes CASSLPQGQGSNQPQHF.

Only a few counts were recorded for this clonotype. The chain links TRBV7-9 to TRBJ2-1, with D perhaps assigned TRBD1 or TRBD2 (5 bases each). The CDR3 loop spans 16 amino acids. Germline V gene sequence: CDR1 SEHNR, CDR2 FQNEAQ (reference sequence). Trimming stripped 10 bases from V and 4 bases from J, with 23 bases between. The CDR3 nucleotides are TGTGCCACCTCCATACCGACAGCGAGGGTTTACAATGAGCAGTTCTTC. Residues: CATSIPTARVYNEQFF.

In this sample, this clonotype turned up many times. The V gene is TRBV29-1, the J gene TRBJ2-1; D ambiguous. CDR1 is SQVTM, CDR2 ANQGSEA, per germline. There are 11 residues in the CDR3. V lost 4 bases, J lost 4 bases, and 5 bases lay in between. The CDR3: CSVVPYNEQFF. The CDR3, as DNA: TGCAGCGTTGTCCCTTACAATGAGCAGTTCTTC.

The table lists this clonotype with a few counts. The chain employs TRBV29-1 and TRBJ1-2, with D uncertain. The CDR3 is made up of 13 amino acids. Germline loops: CDR1 SQVTM, CDR2 ANQGSEA. The V end was cut by 1 base, the J end by 5 bases, with 11 bases between. The CDR3 is CSVEVSQLYGYTF. CDR3 nucleotide sequence: TGCAGCGTTGAAGTGAGTCAGCTATATGGCTACACCTTC.

The sample holds a few counts of this clonotype. The chain recombines TRBV27 with TRBJ2-7; weak D call: TRBD1 (5 bases). The V gene lost 7 bases and the J gene lost 5 bases, with 9 bases spanning the gap. The CDR3 extends over 11 amino acids. Germline assignment: CDR1 MNHEY and CDR2 SMNVEV (reference sequence). The CDR3 nucleotides are TGTGCCAGCAATAGGGGTAACGAGCAGTACTTC. The encoded protein is CASNRGNEQYF.

This clonotype was detected ten times or more. J is TRBJ2-6 and V is TRBV6-5, with D unclear. The V and J ends lost 2 bases and 1 base respectively, with 6 bases between them. This CDR3 region has 15 residues. Germline V gives CDR1 MNHEY, CDR2 SVGAGI. The CDR3 nucleotides read TGTGCCAGCAGTTACCAGGTGTCTGGGGCCAACGTCCTGACTTTC. It specifies CASSYQVSGANVLTF.

The gene calls are TRBV5-1 and TRBJ2-7; 7 bases match TRBD2. The V gene end was trimmed by 0 bases and the J gene end by 2 bases; junction bases not matched to a gene: 11. Germline CDR1 reads SGHRS; CDR2 reads YFSETQ. The CDR3 has 17 amino acids. The DNA for the CDR3 is TGCGCCAGCAGCTTGGTAGAGGGGAGCGGGAAGCCCTACGAGCAGTACTTC. This codes for CASSLVEGSGKPYEQYF.